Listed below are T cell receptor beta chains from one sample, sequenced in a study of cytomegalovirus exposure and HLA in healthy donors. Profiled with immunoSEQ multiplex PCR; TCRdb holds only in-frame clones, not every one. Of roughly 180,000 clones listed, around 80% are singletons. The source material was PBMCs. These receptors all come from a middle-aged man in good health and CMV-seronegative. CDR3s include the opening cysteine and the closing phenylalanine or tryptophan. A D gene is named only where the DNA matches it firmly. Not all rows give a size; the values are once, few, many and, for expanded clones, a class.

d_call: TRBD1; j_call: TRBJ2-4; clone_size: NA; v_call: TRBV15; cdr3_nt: TGTGCCACCAGCCCCTGGGACAGGGGGCGCGAGTATGGTAAAAACATTCAGTACTTC; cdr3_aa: CATSPWDRGREYGKNIQYF
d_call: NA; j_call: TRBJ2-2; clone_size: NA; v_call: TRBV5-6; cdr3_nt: TGTGCCAGCAGCTTTGAGGGCGGACTCAACACCGGGGAGCTGTTTTTT; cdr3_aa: CASSFEGGLNTGELFF
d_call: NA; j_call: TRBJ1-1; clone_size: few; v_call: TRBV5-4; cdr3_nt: TGTGCCAGCAGCTTGGACTCAGCGGGCACTGAAGCTTTCTTT; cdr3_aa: CASSLDSAGTEAFF
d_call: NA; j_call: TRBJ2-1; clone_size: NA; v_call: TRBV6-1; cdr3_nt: TGTGCCAGCAGTTTGACATCTTACAATGAGCAGTTCTTC; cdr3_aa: CASSLTSYNEQFF
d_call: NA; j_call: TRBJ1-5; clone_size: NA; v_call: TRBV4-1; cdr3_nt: TGCGCCAGCAGCCCCCTTGGCTCCCATCAGCCCCAGCATTTT; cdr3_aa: CASSPLGSHQPQHF
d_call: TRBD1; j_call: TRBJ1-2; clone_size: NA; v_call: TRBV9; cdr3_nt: TGTGCCAGCAGCGCCGGGACAGGGAACTATGGCTACACCTTC; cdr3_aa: CASSAGTGNYGYTF
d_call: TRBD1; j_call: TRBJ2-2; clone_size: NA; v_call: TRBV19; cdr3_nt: TGTGCCAGTAGTGGGCTGCCAGGGGGAGATGACACCGGGGAGCTGTTTTTT; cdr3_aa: CASSGLPGGDDTGELFF
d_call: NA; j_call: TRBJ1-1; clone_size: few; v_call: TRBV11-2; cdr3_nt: TGTGCCAGCAGCGGCCCACTGGGGCGGAGGAACACTGAAGCTTTCTTT; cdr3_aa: CASSGPLGRRNTEAFF
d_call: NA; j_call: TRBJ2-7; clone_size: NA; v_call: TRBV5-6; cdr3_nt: TGTGCCAGCAGCTTAAAGGAGCGCCTTTACGAGCAGTACTTC; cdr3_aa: CASSLKERLYEQYF
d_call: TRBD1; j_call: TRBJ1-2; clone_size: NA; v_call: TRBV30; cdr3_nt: TGTGCCTGGACCGGGCGGTCAACCGGGACAGGGGTTTATGGCTACACCTTC; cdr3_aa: CAWTGRSTGTGVYGYTF
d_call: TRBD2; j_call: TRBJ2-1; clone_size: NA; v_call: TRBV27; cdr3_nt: TGTGCCAGCAGCCGACCCCTTCCCGGGACTAGCGACAATGAGCAGTTCTTC; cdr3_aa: CASSRPLPGTSDNEQFF
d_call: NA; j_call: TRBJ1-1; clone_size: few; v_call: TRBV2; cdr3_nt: TGTGCCAGCAATAAACAGGGTTACACTGAAGCTTTCTTT; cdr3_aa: CASNKQGYTEAFF
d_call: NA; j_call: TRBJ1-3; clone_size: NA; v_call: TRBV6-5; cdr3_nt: TGTGCCAGCAGTTACTCAGGGGTCGGTGGAAACACCATATATTTT; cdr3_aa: CASSYSGVGGNTIYF
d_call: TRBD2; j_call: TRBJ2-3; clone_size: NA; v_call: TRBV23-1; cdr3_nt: TGCGCCAGCTATCACGGACTAGCGGGTTCAGATACGCAGTATTTT; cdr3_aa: CASYHGLAGSDTQYF
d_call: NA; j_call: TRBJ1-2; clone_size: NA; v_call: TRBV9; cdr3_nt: TGTGCCAGCAGCGTCTCCCCTACGGGGGGCAGGGATACCTATGGCTACACCTTC; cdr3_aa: CASSVSPTGGRDTYGYTF
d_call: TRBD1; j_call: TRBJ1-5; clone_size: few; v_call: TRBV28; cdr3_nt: TGTGCCAGCAGTCCTAAGGACAGGGCGGGAAGGCAGCCCCAGCATTTT; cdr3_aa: CASSPKDRAGRQPQHF
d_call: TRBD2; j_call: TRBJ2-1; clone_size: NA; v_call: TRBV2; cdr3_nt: TGTGCCAGCCGGCTAGGAGCGGGGGGCCACAATGAGCAGTTCTTC; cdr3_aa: CASRLGAGGHNEQFF
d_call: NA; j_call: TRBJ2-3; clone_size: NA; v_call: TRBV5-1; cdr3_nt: TGCGCCAGTGGGACACAGTCTAGCACAGATACGCAGTATTTT; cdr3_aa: CASGTQSSTDTQYF
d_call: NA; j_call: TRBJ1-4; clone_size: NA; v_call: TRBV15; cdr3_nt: TGTGCCACCAGCAGAGTCGGAAGGACACATGAAAAACTGTTTTTT; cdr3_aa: CATSRVGRTHEKLFF
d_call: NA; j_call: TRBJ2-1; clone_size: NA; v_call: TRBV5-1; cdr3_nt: TGCGCCAGCAGCTATGGCAATTCCTACAATGAGCAGTTCTTC; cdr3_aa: CASSYGNSYNEQFF
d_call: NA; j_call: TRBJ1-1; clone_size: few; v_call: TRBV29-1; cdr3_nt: TGCAGCGTTGTCCAGGGCGCAAACACTGAAGCTTTCTTT; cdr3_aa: CSVVQGANTEAFF
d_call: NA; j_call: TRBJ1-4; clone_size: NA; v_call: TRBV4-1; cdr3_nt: TGCGCCAGCAGTTTCCAAATCCCCAGAGGACTAAATGAAAAACTGTTTTTT; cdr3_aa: CASSFQIPRGLNEKLFF
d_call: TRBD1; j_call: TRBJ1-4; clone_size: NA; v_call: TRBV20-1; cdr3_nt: TGCAGTGCTAGGGACAGGGAAAAACTGTTTTTT; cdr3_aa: CSARDREKLFF
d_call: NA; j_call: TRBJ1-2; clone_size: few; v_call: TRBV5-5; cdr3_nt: TGTGCCAGCAGCTTGGGCCGGGGTTCTAACTATGGCTACACCTTC; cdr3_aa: CASSLGRGSNYGYTF
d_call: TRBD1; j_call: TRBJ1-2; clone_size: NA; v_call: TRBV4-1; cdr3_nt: TGCGCCAGCAGCCAAGTTGGGGACAGGGGGAATGGCTACACCTTC; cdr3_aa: CASSQVGDRGNGYTF
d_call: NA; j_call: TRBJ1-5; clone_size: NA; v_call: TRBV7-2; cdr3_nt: TGTGCCAGCAGTCGGGGGGTCCGCAATCAGCCCCAGCATTTT; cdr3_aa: CASSRGVRNQPQHF
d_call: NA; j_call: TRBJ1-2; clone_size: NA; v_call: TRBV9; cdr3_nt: TGTGCCAGCAGCGTAGAAGGGGCCGGCTATGGCTACACCTTC; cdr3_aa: CASSVEGAGYGYTF
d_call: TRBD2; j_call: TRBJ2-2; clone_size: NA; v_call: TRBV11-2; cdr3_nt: TGTGCCAGCAGCTTCCGGGAGGGCGCCGGGGAGCTGTTTTTT; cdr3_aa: CASSFREGAGELFF
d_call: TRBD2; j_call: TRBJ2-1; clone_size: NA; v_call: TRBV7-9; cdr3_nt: TGTGCCAGCAGCCCCCGGGGGGGGACCAATGAGCAGTTCTTC; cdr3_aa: CASSPRGGTNEQFF
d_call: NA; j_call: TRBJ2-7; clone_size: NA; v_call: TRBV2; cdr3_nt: TGTGCCAGCAGTGAAGCGCTTGGCGGCCTCTCCTACGAGCAGTACTTC; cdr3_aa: CASSEALGGLSYEQYF
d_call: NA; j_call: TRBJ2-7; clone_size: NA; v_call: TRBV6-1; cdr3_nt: TGTGCCAGCAGACGCATCGGACAGATCCACGAGCAGTACTTC; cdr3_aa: CASRRIGQIHEQYF
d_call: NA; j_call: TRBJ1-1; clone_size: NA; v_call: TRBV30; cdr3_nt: TGTGCCTGGAGTAACGGTGTGAACACTGAAGCTTTCTTT; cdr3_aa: CAWSNGVNTEAFF
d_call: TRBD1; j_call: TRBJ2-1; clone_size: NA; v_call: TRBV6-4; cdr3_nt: TGTGCCAGCAGCAACAGGGGGTACAATGAGCAGTTCTTC; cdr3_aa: CASSNRGYNEQFF
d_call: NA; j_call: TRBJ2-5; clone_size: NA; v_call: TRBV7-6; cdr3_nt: TGTGCCAGCAGCCCCGGTCAAGAGACCCAGTACTTC; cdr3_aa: CASSPGQETQYF
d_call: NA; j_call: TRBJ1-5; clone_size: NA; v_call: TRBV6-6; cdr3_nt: TGTGCCAGCAGTCCAGGTGGTGGCAATCAGCCCCAGCATTTT; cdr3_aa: CASSPGGGNQPQHF